The rows below give T cell receptor beta chains drawn from one sample of a study of T-cell reconstitution after alpha-beta-depleted transplantation in children. TCRdb itself ran the PCR reads through MiXCR, one entry per CDR3 protein. This repertoire shows approximately 230,000 distinct CDR3 sequences, about a quarter found once; its top ten account for over 2.5%. Material: PBMCs, obtained before TCRalphabeta/CD19-depleted stem cell transplant. These receptors were obtained from a girl aged 2 to 10 with Fanconi anemia, due to receive a stem cell transplant. CDR3s include the opening cysteine and the closing phenylalanine or tryptophan. The D gene is left open where the match is weak. Not every row has a clone size; where given, it reads once, few, many or a size class.

j_gene: TRBJ2-7
abundance: -
d_gene: -
v_gene: TRBV5-6
CDR3aa: CASSFALGGAGSYEQYF
CDR3nt: TGTGCCAGCAGCTTCGCCTTAGGGGGGGCAGGCTCCTACGAGCAGTACTTC

j_gene: TRBJ1-1
abundance: many
d_gene: -
v_gene: TRBV29-1
CDR3aa: CSAQRNTEAFF
CDR3nt: TGCAGCGCGCAGAGAAACACTGAAGCTTTCTTT

j_gene: TRBJ1-2
abundance: many
d_gene: -
v_gene: TRBV6-5
CDR3aa: CASSLSIANYGYTF
CDR3nt: TGTGCCAGCAGTCTCTCGATCGCTAACTATGGCTACACCTTC

j_gene: TRBJ2-5
abundance: few
d_gene: -
v_gene: TRBV20-1
CDR3aa: CSVPGVETQYF
CDR3nt: TGCAGTGTACCAGGGGTGGAGACCCAGTACTTC

j_gene: TRBJ1-6
abundance: many
d_gene: -
v_gene: TRBV20-1
CDR3aa: CSARVENRRYNSPLHF
CDR3nt: TGCAGTGCTAGAGTGGAGAATCGACGCTATAATTCACCCCTCCACTTT

j_gene: TRBJ2-2
abundance: -
d_gene: -
v_gene: TRBV6-1
CDR3aa: CASSPVQGTGELFF
CDR3nt: TGTGCCAGCAGCCCCGTACAGGGCACCGGGGAGCTGTTTTTT

j_gene: TRBJ2-3
abundance: few
d_gene: -
v_gene: TRBV5-1
CDR3aa: CASSPGGLADTQYF
CDR3nt: TGCGCCAGCAGCCCCGGGGGTCTTGCAGATACGCAGTATTTT

j_gene: TRBJ1-5
abundance: many
d_gene: -
v_gene: TRBV20-1
CDR3aa: CSAEREGHGNQPQHF
CDR3nt: TGCAGTGCGGAGCGGGAGGGGCATGGGAATCAGCCCCAGCATTTT

j_gene: TRBJ2-7
abundance: -
d_gene: -
v_gene: TRBV5-1
CDR3aa: CASSLVSGPGNEQYF
CDR3nt: TGCGCCAGCAGCTTGGTCTCGGGGCCCGGGAACGAGCAGTACTTC

j_gene: TRBJ2-1
abundance: many
d_gene: -
v_gene: TRBV5-1
CDR3aa: CASSSHYYNEQFF
CDR3nt: TGCGCCAGCAGCTCTCACTACTACAATGAGCAGTTCTTC

j_gene: TRBJ2-3
abundance: -
d_gene: TRBD2
v_gene: TRBV25-1
CDR3aa: CASSESAGGRIKGTDTQYF
CDR3nt: TGTGCCAGCAGTGAATCAGCGGGGGGTCGGATTAAGGGCACAGATACGCAGTATTTT

j_gene: TRBJ2-5
abundance: -
d_gene: -
v_gene: TRBV6-5
CDR3aa: CASTVDFQETQYF
CDR3nt: TGTGCCAGCACCGTAGACTTTCAAGAGACCCAGTACTTC

j_gene: TRBJ1-5
abundance: -
d_gene: TRBD1
v_gene: TRBV7-9
CDR3aa: CASSSRTGPNQPQHF
CDR3nt: TGTGCCAGCAGCTCCCGGACAGGGCCAAATCAGCCCCAGCATTTT

j_gene: TRBJ2-5
abundance: many
d_gene: -
v_gene: TRBV5-5
CDR3aa: CASSSGQSQETQYF
CDR3nt: TGTGCCAGCAGCTCCGGACAGAGCCAAGAGACCCAGTACTTC

j_gene: TRBJ2-3
abundance: -
d_gene: TRBD1
v_gene: TRBV6-1
CDR3aa: CATNRDRVIDTQYF
CDR3nt: TGTGCCACAAACCGGGACAGGGTGATCGATACGCAGTATTTT

j_gene: TRBJ1-2
abundance: -
d_gene: TRBD1
v_gene: TRBV20-1
CDR3aa: CSAPEDRGDYGYTF
CDR3nt: TGCAGTGCTCCCGAGGACAGGGGAGACTATGGCTACACCTTC

j_gene: TRBJ2-5
abundance: -
d_gene: TRBD1
v_gene: TRBV7-3
CDR3aa: CASSLRGQGAGETQYF
CDR3nt: TGTGCCAGCAGCTTAAGGGGACAGGGGGCCGGTGAGACCCAGTACTTC

j_gene: TRBJ2-1
abundance: -
d_gene: TRBD2
v_gene: TRBV24-1
CDR3aa: CATSGELAGYNEQFF
CDR3nt: TGTGCCACCAGTGGGGAACTAGCGGGATACAATGAGCAGTTCTTC

j_gene: TRBJ2-2
abundance: many
d_gene: -
v_gene: TRBV6-5
CDR3aa: CASNLQGSNTGELFF
CDR3nt: TGTGCCAGCAACCTACAGGGATCGAACACCGGGGAGCTGTTTTTT

j_gene: TRBJ2-7
abundance: many
d_gene: TRBD1
v_gene: TRBV14
CDR3aa: CASSQDFRTGGIYEQYF
CDR3nt: TGTGCCAGCAGCCAAGATTTCAGGACAGGGGGCATCTACGAGCAGTACTTC

j_gene: TRBJ2-5
abundance: many
d_gene: TRBD1
v_gene: TRBV5-6
CDR3aa: CASSQQGRETQYF
CDR3nt: TGTGCCAGCAGCCAACAGGGGAGAGAGACCCAGTACTTC

j_gene: TRBJ1-5
abundance: many
d_gene: -
v_gene: TRBV20-1
CDR3aa: CSARVLGSNQPQHF
CDR3nt: TGCAGTGCTAGAGTATTAGGGAGCAATCAGCCCCAGCATTTT

j_gene: TRBJ2-7
abundance: many
d_gene: -
v_gene: TRBV7-2
CDR3aa: CASSFIGLSYEQYF
CDR3nt: TGTGCCAGCAGCTTTATAGGGCTCTCCTACGAGCAGTACTTC

j_gene: TRBJ2-6
abundance: once
d_gene: -
v_gene: TRBV28
CDR3aa: CASSTTGGRIPGANVLTF
CDR3nt: TGTGCCAGCAGCACCACCGGGGGACGTATCCCTGGGGCCAACGTCCTGACTTTC

j_gene: TRBJ2-1
abundance: -
d_gene: -
v_gene: TRBV7-3
CDR3aa: CASSLVPSVNIYNEQFF
CDR3nt: TGTGCCAGCAGCTTAGTCCCTAGCGTGAATATATACAATGAGCAGTTCTTC

j_gene: TRBJ2-7
abundance: many
d_gene: -
v_gene: TRBV6-1
CDR3aa: CASSEGGGSYEQYF
CDR3nt: TGTGCCAGCAGTGAGGGAGGGGGTTCCTACGAGCAGTACTTC

j_gene: TRBJ2-1
abundance: many
d_gene: TRBD2
v_gene: TRBV29-1
CDR3aa: CSVTPGLADGEQFF
CDR3nt: TGCAGCGTGACTCCGGGACTAGCGGATGGTGAGCAGTTCTTC

j_gene: TRBJ2-5
abundance: few
d_gene: -
v_gene: TRBV29-1
CDR3aa: CSAGLGGKEEYF
CDR3nt: TGCAGCGCCGGGCTGGGGGGAAAGGAGGAGTACTTC

j_gene: TRBJ1-2
abundance: -
d_gene: TRBD1
v_gene: TRBV20-1
CDR3aa: CSANRDSPFNYGYTF
CDR3nt: TGCAGTGCTAACCGGGACAGTCCGTTCAACTATGGCTACACCTTC

j_gene: TRBJ1-2
abundance: -
d_gene: -
v_gene: TRBV29-1
CDR3aa: CSVQGRGYGYTF
CDR3nt: TGCAGCGTTCAGGGCAGGGGTTATGGCTACACCTTC

j_gene: TRBJ2-4
abundance: -
d_gene: -
v_gene: TRBV20-1
CDR3aa: CSAFTGPTIQYF
CDR3nt: TGCAGTGCTTTTACGGGGCCCACAATTCAGTACTTC

j_gene: TRBJ2-1
abundance: many
d_gene: -
v_gene: TRBV29-1
CDR3aa: CSVGSNEQFF
CDR3nt: TGCAGCGTTGGGAGCAATGAGCAGTTCTTC

j_gene: TRBJ2-7
abundance: many
d_gene: -
v_gene: TRBV29-1
CDR3aa: CSVEVRGWVYEQYF
CDR3nt: TGCAGCGTTGAAGTAAGGGGGTGGGTCTACGAGCAGTACTTC

j_gene: TRBJ1-2
abundance: -
d_gene: TRBD1
v_gene: TRBV20-1
CDR3aa: CSATEGQGYGYTF
CDR3nt: TGCAGTGCTACTGAGGGACAGGGGTATGGCTACACCTTC

j_gene: TRBJ2-5
abundance: few
d_gene: -
v_gene: TRBV7-2
CDR3aa: CASSNQLTYQETQYF
CDR3nt: TGTGCCAGCAGCAATCAGCTAACGTACCAAGAGACCCAGTACTTC

j_gene: TRBJ2-1
abundance: -
d_gene: -
v_gene: TRBV19
CDR3aa: CASSMSSDSYNEQFF
CDR3nt: TGTGCCAGTAGTATGTCCTCCGACTCCTACAATGAGCAGTTCTTC

j_gene: TRBJ2-1
abundance: -
d_gene: TRBD1
v_gene: TRBV10-3
CDR3aa: CAISGRQGASYNEQFF
CDR3nt: TGTGCCATCAGTGGGCGGCAGGGGGCCTCCTACAATGAGCAGTTCTTC

j_gene: TRBJ1-2
abundance: many
d_gene: -
v_gene: TRBV6-2/TRBV6-3
CDR3aa: CASSQYTGHGYTF
CDR3nt: TGTGCCAGCAGTCAATACACAGGGCACGGCTACACCTTC

j_gene: TRBJ2-3
abundance: many
d_gene: TRBD2
v_gene: TRBV5-6
CDR3aa: CASSLGLALTVTQYF
CDR3nt: TGTGCCAGCAGCTTGGGACTAGCTCTGACTGTTACGCAGTATTTT

j_gene: TRBJ2-1
abundance: few
d_gene: TRBD1
v_gene: TRBV5-1
CDR3aa: CASSLGTGGTLGNEQFF
CDR3nt: TGCGCCAGCAGCTTGGGGACAGGGGGCACTCTAGGGAATGAGCAGTTCTTC

j_gene: TRBJ1-3
abundance: many
d_gene: TRBD1
v_gene: TRBV12-3/TRBV12-4
CDR3aa: CASSLWDREDTIYF
CDR3nt: TGTGCCAGCAGTTTATGGGACAGGGAGGACACCATATATTTT

j_gene: TRBJ1-3
abundance: -
d_gene: -
v_gene: TRBV29-1
CDR3aa: CSVERADGNTIYF
CDR3nt: TGCAGCGTTGAAAGGGCAGACGGAAACACCATATATTTT

j_gene: TRBJ2-3
abundance: once
d_gene: -
v_gene: TRBV28
CDR3aa: CASSSYRGTDTQYF
CDR3nt: TGTGCCAGCAGTTCTTATAGGGGCACAGATACGCAGTATTTT

j_gene: TRBJ2-1
abundance: few
d_gene: -
v_gene: TRBV5-1
CDR3aa: CASFIAASYNEQFF
CDR3nt: TGCGCCAGCTTTATAGCGGCCTCCTACAATGAGCAGTTCTTC

j_gene: TRBJ2-1
abundance: many
d_gene: -
v_gene: TRBV20-1
CDR3aa: CSASNNEQFF
CDR3nt: TGCAGTGCTAGTAACAATGAGCAGTTCTTC

j_gene: TRBJ2-3
abundance: many
d_gene: TRBD2
v_gene: TRBV29-1
CDR3aa: CSVARGSGFTDTQYF
CDR3nt: TGCAGCGTTGCCCGCGGTAGCGGGTTTACAGATACGCAGTATTTT

j_gene: TRBJ2-3
abundance: few
d_gene: -
v_gene: TRBV10-3
CDR3aa: CAISEFGWQDSTDTQYF
CDR3nt: TGTGCCATCAGTGAGTTCGGTTGGCAGGATAGCACAGATACGCAGTATTTT

j_gene: TRBJ2-7
abundance: -
d_gene: -
v_gene: TRBV29-1
CDR3aa: CSEADLDYEQYF
CDR3nt: TGCAGCGAGGCCGATCTCGACTACGAGCAGTACTTC